The 20 T cell receptor beta chains reported below all come from one sample, sequenced in a study of post-analysis software for immune sequencing data. Points from the study as a whole: Patients had higher frequencies than controls of roughly 5 TRBV segments, including TRBV5-6, TRBV5-1 and TRBV20-1.

Presence of unique molecular identifiers characterized the TCR beta cDNA libraries. TCRdb re-derived calls from the PCR reads in MiXCR, one entry per CDR3 protein. The table includes about 540,000 distinct CDR3 sequences, 30% to 40% detected once. These receptors have no identified antigens. The sample taken for sequencing was blood. The receptor set was obtained from a girl aged 2-17 years with multiple sclerosis.

CDR3 DNA: TGTGCCAGCAGCTTCCAGGCGAGGGACACTGAAGCTTTCTTT. Its protein is CASSFQARDTEAFF. The chain joins TRBV7-9 to TRBJ1-1; D gene uncertain. Trimming left V 3 bases short and J 3 bases short, with 11 bases between. The CDR3 is 14 residues long. Germline loops: CDR1 SEHNR, CDR2 FQNEAQ (reference sequence).

The chain employs TRBV5-1 and TRBJ1-1; possible D gene TRBD1, 6 bases. CDR1 is SGHRS and CDR2 is YFSETQ in the germline V gene. The CDR3 sequence is 16 residues long. Between the trimmed V and J ends, which lost 2 bases and 0 bases, there was a span of 14 bases. Here the CDR3 DNA reads TGCGCCAGCAGCTTAGGGTGGGGGCTAATGAACACTGAAGCTTTCTTT. Translated, it gives CASSLGWGLMNTEAFF.

The chain uses TRBV11-1 and TRBJ2-7; D is uncertain. Trimming cost V 3 bases and J 3 bases, with 9 bases left between them. This CDR3 is built from 13 residues. Germline lookup yields CDR1 SGHAT and CDR2 FQDESV (reference sequence). The chain's CDR3 is CASSFAPNYEQYF. The CDR3, as DNA: TGTGCCAGCAGCTTCGCCCCGAACTACGAGCAGTACTTC.

The J gene is TRBJ2-3, the V gene TRBV7-9; D unclear. V gave up 1 base and J gave up 8 bases, with 7 bases separating them. Germline assignment: CDR1 SEHNR and CDR2 FQNEAQ (reference sequence). This CDR3 has 12 amino acids. DNA for the CDR3: TGTGCCAGCAGCTTAGGGTGGGGTACGCAGTATTTT. This sequence encodes CASSLGWGTQYF.

The chain carries TRBV5-1 and TRBJ2-7; 9 nucleotides align to TRBD2. CDR3 length equals 14 residues. CDR1 and CDR2 (germline): SGHRS, YFSETQ. V shed 0 bases and J 5 bases; nucleotides not matched to a gene: 3. The CDR3 here is CASSLEASGDEQYF. In nucleotides, the CDR3 is TGCGCCAGCAGCTTGGAGGCTAGCGGGGACGAGCAGTACTTC.

This clonotype was counted a few times. This rearrangement joins TRBV2 to TRBJ1-2; 7 positions agree with TRBD1. This CDR3 contains 13 residues. Per the germline V gene, CDR1 is SNHLY and CDR2 is FYNNEI. The V and J ends lost 2 bases and 6 bases, in that order; junction bases with no gene match: 3. CDR3: CASSEQGVDGYTF. The CDR3 nucleotides read TGTGCCAGCAGTGAACAGGGGGTGGATGGCTACACCTTC. Based on the CDR3 plus reference TRBV2 and TRBJ1-2, the full variable domain is EPEVTQTPSHQVTQMGQEVILRCVPISNHLYFYWYRQILGQKVEFLVSFYNNEISEKSEIFDDQFSVERPDGSNFTLKIRSTKLEDSAMYFCASSEQGVDGYTFGSGTRLTVV.

The genes are TRBV18 and TRBJ2-3, with 9 bases identical to TRBD2. CDR1 and CDR2 from the germline V gene are KGHSH and LQKENI. This CDR3 is 17 amino acids long. The V and J ends lost 0 bases and 2 bases, in that order; junction bases with no gene match: 6. The CDR3 bases are TGTGCCAGCTCACCACCGGCGGGGGGGCTCTCCACAGATACGCAGTATTTT. This encodes CASSPPAGGLSTDTQYF. Variable domain in full (rest from reference TRBV18 and TRBJ2-3): NAGVMQNPRHLVRRRGQEARLRCSPMKGHSHVYWYRQLPEEGLKFMVYLQKENIIDESGMPKERFSAEFPKEGPSILRIQQVVRGDSAAYFCASSPPAGGLSTDTQYFGPGTRLTVL.

The chain employs TRBV20-1 and TRBJ2-3, with D unresolved. Trimming cost V 0 bases and J 1 base, with 5 bases left between them. Germline V gene data show CDR1 as DFQATT and CDR2 as SNEGSKA (reference sequence). CDR3 length: 13 residues. The CDR3 coding sequence is TGCAGTGCTAGAGATGGGCGCACAGATACGCAGTATTTT. Its translation: CSARDGRTDTQYF.

This chain links TRBV20-1 with TRBJ1-1; D ambiguous. The CDR3 loop spans 13 amino acids. Germline CDR1 DFQATT, CDR2 SNEGSKA (reference sequence). The germline V and J ends were trimmed by 3 bases and 1 base, with 9 bases remaining between them. CDR3 sequence (DNA): TGCAGTGCTAGTAGCCAGCCGAACACTGAAGCTTTCTTT. This translates into CSASSQPNTEAFF.

Points on this clonotype: Germline and junction disagree at one end, which may indicate a read error. This chain uses TRBV20-1 with TRBJ1-1, with D possibly TRBD1 on 5 matching bases. The CDR3 sequence is 14 residues long. The V gene's germline CDR1 is DFQATT and CDR2 SNEGSKA (reference sequence). CDR3 bases: TGCAGTGCTAGAACCGGGGCAGGGAACATTGAAGCTTTCTTT. It specifies CSARTGAGNIEAFF.

This clonotype was counted between two and nine times. The chain is built from TRBV6-1 and TRBJ2-5; D might be TRBD2 (5 bases). The germline V gene has CDR1 MNHNS and CDR2 SASEGT. The CDR3 loop spans 18 amino acids. V was trimmed by 6 bases and J by 2 bases, leaving 25 bases between them. CDR3 sequence reads: CASRKLSYMTERQETQYF. Written as DNA, the CDR3 is TGTGCCAGCAGGAAATTATCGTACATGACTGAGCGGCAAGAGACCCAGTACTTC.

The chain carries TRBV2 and TRBJ1-5; 8 nucleotides line up with TRBD1. The germline V gene has CDR1 SNHLY and CDR2 FYNNEI. The CDR3 extends over 14 amino acids. The junction had 6 bases not matched to a gene; V was cut back by 6 bases and J by 5 bases. CDR3 in amino acids: CASRAHRGDQPQHF. The CDR3 DNA reads TGTGCCAGCAGGGCTCACAGGGGGGATCAGCCCCAGCATTTT.

V and J are TRBV3-1 and TRBJ1-2; the match to TRBD1 covers 7 bases. Germline values: CDR1 LGHDT, CDR2 YNNKEL (reference sequence). This CDR3 contains 12 residues. The V gene end was trimmed by 3 bases and the J gene end by 7 bases; junction bases not matched to a gene: 2. Here the CDR3 DNA reads TGTGCCAGCAGCCAGACAGGGCGTGGCTACACCTTC. Translated: CASSQTGRGYTF.

This clonotype was detected a few times. The rearrangement links TRBV20-1 to TRBJ2-7; 9 positions agree with TRBD1. CDR1 DFQATT and CDR2 SNEGSKA come from the germline V gene (reference sequence). This CDR3 contains 16 residues. V shed 2 bases, J shed 5 bases, and the junction held 13 bases outside the gene matches. CDR3 sequence: CSARTPPGQGVDEQYF. CDR3 sequence (DNA): TGCAGTGCTAGAACCCCCCCGGGACAGGGTGTCGACGAGCAGTACTTC.

V gene TRBV24-1 combines with J gene TRBJ2-3; 9 nucleotides match TRBD1. Germline-derived CDR1 and CDR2 are KGHDR and SFDVKD. CDR3 length: 17 amino acids. Trimming at V came to 4 bases and at J to 4 bases, leaving 11 bases not matched to a gene. CDR3 sequence reads: CATSDPTGGRDPDTQYF. CDR3 bases: TGTGCCACCAGTGACCCCACAGGGGGCAGAGATCCAGATACGCAGTATTTT.

Note on this clonotype: A much larger clone sits a single nucleotide away, making a read error possible. The chain has TRBV2 and TRBJ2-4; TRBD2 agrees at 7 bases. CDR3 length: 14 residues. V lost 3 bases, J lost 6 bases, and 5 bases stayed unmatched. Germline V gives CDR1 SNHLY, CDR2 FYNNEI. The CDR3 protein is CASSEGRAPNIQYF. The DNA for the CDR3 is TGTGCCAGCAGTGAGGGGAGGGCCCCAAACATTCAGTACTTC.

This clonotype was counted only a few times. V gene TRBV28 combines with J gene TRBJ2-5, with D possibly being TRBD2 (6 bases). Trimming cost V 3 bases and J 5 bases, with 28 bases left between them. This CDR3 is 19 amino acids long. From germline, CDR1 is MDHEN and CDR2 SYDVKM. The CDR3 nucleotides read TGTGCCAGCAGTTTCACCGGGACTCAGTCGGTTCGGCCACGGGAGACCCAGTACTTC. This translates into CASSFTGTQSVRPRETQYF.

This clonotype was detected a few times. V and J are TRBV20-1 and TRBJ2-1; weak D call: TRBD1 (6 bases). The CDR3 runs 13 residues. V lost 5 bases and J 4 bases, leaving 12 bases between the germline ends. The germline CDR1 and CDR2 sequences are DFQATT and SNEGSKA (reference sequence). The chain's CDR3 is CSAPKQGYNEQFF. The CDR3, as DNA: TGCAGTGCTCCTAAACAGGGTTACAATGAGCAGTTCTTC.

Remarks on this clonotype: At one boundary the junction diverges from the germline segment, which might be a read error. The chain has TRBV20-1 and TRBJ2-1; tentative D call: TRBD1 (6 bases). The CDR3 length is 14 residues. The germline V gene encodes CDR1 DFQATT and CDR2 SNEGSKA (reference sequence). In DNA form, the CDR3 reads TGCAGTGCTAGAGTCTCAGGGGCCGACAATGAGCAGTTTTTC. Encoded protein: CSARVSGADNEQFF.

CDR3 DNA sequence: TGCGCCAGCAGCTTGGAAGCGGGGGATTGGGATACGCAGTATTTT. Translating it yields CASSLEAGDWDTQYF. V is TRBV5-1 and J is TRBJ2-3; 8 bases fit TRBD2. The CDR3 is made up of 15 amino acids. The V gene end was trimmed by 0 bases and the J gene end by 6 bases; junction bases not matched to a gene: 6. Germline CDR1 SGHRS, CDR2 YFSETQ.